This T cell receptor beta chain was sequenced in a study of blood T cell repertoires in COVID-19. Turning to the study itself: COVID-19 samples, acute and convalescent, were from the United States, Italy and Spain. Nucleic acid was either cDNA or gDNA, and it came from T cells, B-cell-depleted T cells, or PBMCs.

Germline CDR1 reads SGHDN; CDR2 reads FVKESK. V was clipped by 4 bases and J by 5 bases; unmatched bases: 6. This CDR3 comprises 14 residues. In the authors' methods: Amplification of reference gene primers provided the estimated nucleated cell counts. The protocol was immunoSEQ multiplex PCR, while the TCRdb copy is restricted to in-frame clones and leaves out a portion. The DNA was the basis for D and trimming; V, J and clone size are from that table. Among 150,000 to 200,000 clones, roughly 78% were seen once, and the ten largest hold around 6.3%. Sequencing was performed on peripheral blood. This clonotype originated in a man between 70 and 80 years old with active or convalescent COVID-19. This chain joins TRBV14 and TRBJ2-5, with TRBD2 matching over 8 bases. The CDR3 loop is CASSRNSGGETQYF. In DNA, the CDR3 is TGTGCCAGCAGCCGGAACTCGGGAGGGGAGACCCAGTACTTC. Full variable domain (missing parts from reference TRBV14 and TRBJ2-5): EAGVTQFPSHSVIEKGQTVTLRCDPISGHDNLYWYRRVMGKEIKFLLHFVKESKQDESGMPNNRFLAERTGGTYSTLKVQPAELEDSGVYFCASSRNSGGETQYFGPGTRLLVL.